A single sample gave rise to the 16 T cell receptor beta chains below, sequenced in a study of shared clonotypes between healthy human individuals. Assay used: immunoSEQ multiplex PCR; TCRdb lists only in-frame clones, some missing. The sample lists 600,000 to 750,000 clones, 72% occurring once. The specimen was memory CD4+ T cells sorted from blood. Regarding subset: CD45RA-negative fraction. The origin of the receptors is a woman aged 30 to 39 in good health.

This chain uses TRBV10-2 with TRBJ2-3; no clear D. V lost 8 bases and J lost 0, with 15 bases in between. The V gene's germline CDR1 is WSHSY and CDR2 SAAADI. The CDR3 extends over 15 amino acids. The CDR3 DNA follows: TGCGCCAGCGATCCGACCGCTACTAGCACAGATACGCAGTATTTT. It yields the protein CASDPTATSTDTQYF.

This clone has more than one count but fewer than ten. This rearrangement joins TRBV10-3 to TRBJ2-3, with D possibly TRBD1 on 6 matching bases. Per the germline V gene, CDR1 is ENHRY and CDR2 is SYGVKD. This CDR3 is 14 amino acids long. Trimming left V 11 bases short and J 3 bases short, with 18 bases between. In DNA, the CDR3 is TGTGCCTCAGGAGAGGGGGAGTTAACAGATACGCAGTATTTT. Protein: CASGEGELTDTQYF.

The chain combines TRBV28 with TRBJ2-7; D is undetermined. The CDR3 sequence is 15 residues long. Per the germline V gene, CDR1 is MDHEN and CDR2 is SYDVKM. V was pared by 2 bases and J by 2 bases, with 13 bases between. DNA of the CDR3: TGTGCCAGCAGTTTAGGTGGAAGTCGGGCCTACGAGCAGTACTTC. Amino acids: CASSLGGSRAYEQYF.

CDR3 nucleotides: TGTGCCAGCATGAGAGAGCTCTCCTACGAGCAGTACTTC. Residues: CASMRELSYEQYF. The chain is built from TRBV6-5 and TRBJ2-7; D call uncertain. The CDR3 extends over 13 amino acids. V lost 7 bases and J 0 bases, leaving 10 bases between the germline ends. Germline loops: CDR1 MNHEY, CDR2 SVGAGI.

The table lists this clone with a few counts. The rearrangement uses TRBV6-1 and TRBJ1-1; no firm D call. In germline, CDR1 is MNHNS, CDR2 SASEGT. This CDR3 comprises 14 residues. Trimming cost V 8 bases and J 4 bases, with 17 bases left between them. CDR3: CASRGQRDVTEAFF. DNA of the CDR3: TGTGCCAGCCGAGGTCAGCGGGATGTCACTGAAGCTTTCTTT.

The chain has TRBV5-8 and TRBJ2-1, with 12 bases matching TRBD2. The germline CDR1 and CDR2 sequences are SGHTS and YDEGEE. This CDR3 comprises 17 residues. Trimming took 0 bases from V and 4 from J; bases not matched to a gene: 5. CDR3 in amino acids: CASSLGSSGRGYNEQFF. CDR3 coding DNA: TGTGCCAGCAGCTTGGGTTCTAGCGGGAGGGGATACAATGAGCAGTTCTTC. Drawing the rest from reference TRBV5-8 and TRBJ2-1, the complete variable domain is EAGVTQSPTHLIKTRGQQATLRCSPISGHTSVYWYQQALGLGLQFLLWYDEGEERNRGNFPPRFSGRQFPNYSSELNVNALELEDSALYLCASSLGSSGRGYNEQFFGPGTRLTVL.

V gene TRBV5-4 combines with J gene TRBJ1-2; TRBD1 aligns across 8 bases. CDR1 and CDR2 from the germline V gene are SGHNT and YYREEE (reference sequence). The CDR3 has 14 residues. Germline trimming cut 3 bases from V and 8 bases from J; bases unmatched to any gene: 9. The CDR3 DNA reads TGTGCCAGCAGCTACCTGGACAGGGCGGTAGGCTACACCTTC. Translated: CASSYLDRAVGYTF.

The chain has TRBV10-1 and TRBJ1-4; 8 nucleotides match TRBD1. The germline V gene encodes CDR1 WNHNN and CDR2 SYGVQD (reference sequence). J was trimmed by 7 bases and V by 6 bases; bases with no gene match: 7. This CDR3 has 14 residues. The CDR3 region has the DNA TGCGCCAGCAGACAAGACAGGGGCGGTGAAAAACTGTTTTTT. Encoded protein: CASRQDRGGEKLFF.

V and J are TRBV7-8 and TRBJ1-1; 10 bases agree with TRBD1. V lost 4 bases, J lost 4 bases, and 9 bases stayed unmatched. The CDR3 consists of 16 residues. Germline CDR1 and CDR2: SGHVS and FQNEAQ. CDR3 in DNA: TGTGCCAGCAGCTCCCCTCGGACAGGGGGGAGCACTGAAGCTTTCTTT. Its translation is CASSSPRTGGSTEAFF.

This chain uses TRBV21-1 with TRBJ1-5; the D call in the table, TRBD1, was not verified against the DNA. TRBV21-1 is listed as a pseudogene. This CDR3 is 14 amino acids long. The CDR3 protein is CASSPRQDKQPQHF. In DNA, the CDR3 is TGTGCCAGCTCACCACGTCAGGACAAGCAGCCCCAGCATTTT.

The rearrangement joins TRBV7-9 to TRBJ1-2; D may be TRBD1 (6 bases). V was clipped by 2 bases and J by 6 bases, with 19 bases between them. Germline V gene lookup returns CDR1 SEHNR and CDR2 FQNEAQ (reference sequence). The length of the CDR3 is 16 residues. CDR3 coding DNA: TGTGCCAGCAGCTTATATCATGACTGGGGGGCTGATGGCTACACCTTC. Amino acid sequence: CASSLYHDWGADGYTF. The full variable domain, in which reference TRBV7-9 and TRBJ1-2 provide the parts outside the CDR3, is DTGVSQNPRHKITKRGQNVTFRCDPISEHNRLYWYRQTLGQGPEFLTYFQNEAQLEKSRLLSDRFSAERPKGSFSTLEIQRTEQGDSAMYLCASSLYHDWGADGYTFGSGTRLTVV.

The chain links TRBV11-2 to TRBJ2-1; tentatively, D is TRBD2 (5 bases). V lost 2 bases and J 6 bases, leaving 14 bases between the germline ends. Germline CDR1 SGHAT, CDR2 FQNNGV. This CDR3 has 15 residues. This CDR3 is CASSLSVLGSNEQFF. CDR3 coding DNA: TGTGCCAGCAGCTTATCAGTCCTGGGGAGCAATGAGCAGTTCTTC.

The V and J genes are TRBV2 and TRBJ2-1; D gene uncertain. CDR3 length: 15 residues. Trimming cost V 3 bases and J 0 bases, with 9 bases left between them. The germline CDR1 and CDR2 sequences are SNHLY and FYNNEI. CDR3 DNA: TGTGCCAGCAGTGATGAAGAGGCCTCCTACAATGAGCAGTTCTTC. Its translation: CASSDEEASYNEQFF.

The gene calls are TRBV28 and TRBJ2-7; TRBD2 matches 10 bases. Losses at the gene ends were 6 bases for V and 2 bases for J; bases not matched to a gene: 10. This CDR3 is 16 amino acids long. Per germline, CDR1 MDHEN and CDR2 SYDVKM. This chain's CDR3 is CASRPQSGRDTYEQYF. The CDR3 bases are TGTGCCAGCAGACCCCAAAGCGGGAGGGACACCTACGAGCAGTACTTC. The full variable domain, rest sourced from reference TRBV28 and TRBJ2-7, is DVKVTQSSRYLVKRTGEKVFLECVQDMDHENMFWYRQDPGLGLRLIYFSYDVKMKEKGDIPEGYSVSREKKERFSLILESASTNQTSMYLCASRPQSGRDTYEQYFGPGTRLTVT.

The V call is TRBV5-4, the J call TRBJ2-7, with 7 bases fitting TRBD2. The CDR3 has 15 residues. The junction had 10 bases not matched to a gene; V was cut back by 4 bases and J by 3 bases. Germline CDR1 and CDR2: SGHNT and YYREEE (reference sequence). In DNA, the CDR3 is TGTGCCAGCAGCCAAGAACGGGGGGTCAACTACGAGCAGTACTTC. Amino acid sequence: CASSQERGVNYEQYF.

The V gene is TRBV28, the J gene TRBJ2-7; the D is unclear. CDR3 size: 14 residues. Germline V lookup: CDR1 MDHEN, CDR2 SYDVKM. V lost 7 bases and J 5 bases, leaving 18 bases between the germline ends. The DNA of the CDR3 is TGTGCCAGCATTTCACTCATAAATAGGGACGAGCAGTACTTC. Protein product: CASISLINRDEQYF. The whole variable domain, filled in from reference TRBV28 and TRBJ2-7, reads DVKVTQSSRYLVKRTGEKVFLECVQDMDHENMFWYRQDPGLGLRLIYFSYDVKMKEKGDIPEGYSVSREKKERFSLILESASTNQTSMYLCASISLINRDEQYFGPGTRLTVT.